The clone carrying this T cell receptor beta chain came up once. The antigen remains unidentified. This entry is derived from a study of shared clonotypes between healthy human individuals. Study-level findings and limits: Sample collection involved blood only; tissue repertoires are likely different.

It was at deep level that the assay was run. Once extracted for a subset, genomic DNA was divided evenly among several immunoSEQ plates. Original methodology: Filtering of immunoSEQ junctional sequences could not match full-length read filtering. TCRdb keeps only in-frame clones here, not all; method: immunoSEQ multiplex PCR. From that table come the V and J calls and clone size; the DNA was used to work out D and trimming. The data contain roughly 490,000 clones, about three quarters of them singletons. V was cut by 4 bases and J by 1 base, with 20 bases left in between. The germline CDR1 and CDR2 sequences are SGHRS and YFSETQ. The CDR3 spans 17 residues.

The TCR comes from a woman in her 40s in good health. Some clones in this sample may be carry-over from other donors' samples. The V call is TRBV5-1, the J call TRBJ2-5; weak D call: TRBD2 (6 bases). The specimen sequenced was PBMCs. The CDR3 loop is CASSQPLGTGGQETQYF. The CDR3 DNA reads TGCGCCAGCAGCCAACCCCTCGGGACTGGGGGCCAAGAGACCCAGTACTTC.